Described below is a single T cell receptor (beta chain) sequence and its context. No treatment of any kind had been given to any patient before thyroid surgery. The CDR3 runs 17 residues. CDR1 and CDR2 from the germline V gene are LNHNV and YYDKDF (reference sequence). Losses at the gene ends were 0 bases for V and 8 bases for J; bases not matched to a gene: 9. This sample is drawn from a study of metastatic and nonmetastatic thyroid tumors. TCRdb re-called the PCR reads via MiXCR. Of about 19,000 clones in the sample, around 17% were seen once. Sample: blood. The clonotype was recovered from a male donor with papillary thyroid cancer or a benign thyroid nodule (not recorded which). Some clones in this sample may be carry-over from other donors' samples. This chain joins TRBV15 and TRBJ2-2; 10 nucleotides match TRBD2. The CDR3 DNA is TGTGCCACCAGCAGAGATCGTAGGGCTAGCGGGAGAGGGGAGCTGTTTTTT. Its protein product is CATSRDRRASGRGELFF.